These 11 T cell receptor beta chains were sequenced from one sample in a study of shared T cell receptors in the human thymus. Data came from immunoSEQ multiplex PCR; TCRdb stores just in-frame clones and leaves some out. The sample has under 850,000 clones; more than 75% are singletons. The same sample was also studied in work on human thymus T cells.

Sequencing input: thymocytes. These receptors originate from a boy younger than two with a congenital heart defect.

V usage is TRBV18 and J usage is TRBJ2-5; TRBD2 agrees at 8 bases. V lost 3 bases to trimming and J lost 4 bases; unmatched junction nucleotides: 10. This CDR3 comprises 16 residues. Germline CDR1 is KGHSH and CDR2 is LQKENI. CDR3 sequence (DNA): TGTGCCAGCTCACCTGCCGGGACTAGAAACGGAGAGACCCAGTACTTC. It yields the protein CASSPAGTRNGETQYF.

There are a few counts of this clone. The chain employs TRBV7-2 and TRBJ2-1; unclear D gene. Trimming pared 5 bases from V and 4 bases from J, leaving 15 bases between. Germline values: CDR1 SGHTA, CDR2 FQGNSA. The CDR3 is 15 residues long. CDR3 in DNA: TGTGCCAGCAGCCACACGTCGGGTCCGTACAATGAGCAGTTCTTC. As protein: CASSHTSGPYNEQFF. Variable domain in full (rest from reference TRBV7-2 and TRBJ2-1): GAGVSQSPSNKVTEKGKDVELRCDPISGHTALYWYRQSLGQGLEFLIYFQGNSAPDKSGLPSDRFSAERTGGSVSTLTIQRTQQEDSAVYLCASSHTSGPYNEQFFGPGTRLTVL.

This clone was recorded only once. J is TRBJ2-1 and V is TRBV5-6; the match to TRBD2 covers 7 bases. This CDR3 spans 16 amino acids. V was clipped by 3 bases and J by 2 bases; unmatched bases: 8. From germline, CDR1 is SGHDT and CDR2 YYEEEE. The DNA of the CDR3 is TGTGCCAGCAGCTCTCGGGCGGGAGTGGCCTACAATGAGCAGTTCTTC. As protein: CASSSRAGVAYNEQFF.

This chain joins TRBV4-1 and TRBJ2-1; 8 bases fit TRBD2. V shed 4 bases, J shed 0 bases, and the junction held 11 bases outside the gene matches. This CDR3 is 18 amino acids long. The germline gives CDR1 MGHRA, CDR2 YSYEKL. This chain's CDR3 is CASSLSSSGPSSYNEQFF. CDR3 bases: TGCGCCAGCAGCCTGTCCTCTAGCGGGCCGAGCTCCTACAATGAGCAGTTCTTC.

This sequence joins TRBV20-1 and TRBJ2-7; no clear D. The V gene lost 1 base and the J gene lost 3 bases, with 4 bases spanning the gap. There are 11 residues in the CDR3. Germline CDR1 is DFQATT and CDR2 is SNEGSKA (reference sequence). Here the CDR3 DNA reads TGCAGTGCTAGAGCGCGCTACGAGCAGTACTTC. Translating it yields CSARARYEQYF.

The V and J genes are TRBV30 and TRBJ2-3; 16 bases match TRBD2. The trim removed 2 bases at V and 4 bases at J, leaving 9 bases unmatched. The CDR3 runs 18 residues. Germline V CDR1 and CDR2: GTSNPN, SVGIG (reference sequence). The CDR3 reads CAWSPPGLAGGRADTQYF. In DNA, the CDR3 is TGTGCCTGGAGTCCTCCGGGACTAGCGGGAGGGAGAGCAGATACGCAGTATTTT. The whole variable domain, remainder taken from reference TRBV30 and TRBJ2-3, is SQTIHQWPATLVQPVGSPLSLECTVEGTSNPNLYWYRQAAGRGLQLLFYSVGIGQISSEVPQNLSASRPQDRQFILSSKKLLLSDSGFYLCAWSPPGLAGGRADTQYFGPGTRLTVL.

The chain carries TRBV2 and TRBJ2-3; no clear D gene. The CDR3 length is 15 residues. The germline V and J ends were trimmed by 6 bases and 0 bases, with 13 bases remaining between them. The V gene's germline CDR1 is SNHLY and CDR2 FYNNEI. CDR3 bases: TGTGCCAGCAGCGAAAGGAGAGCTAGCACAGATACGCAGTATTTT. Residues: CASSERRASTDTQYF.

A single count supports this clone. In DNA, the CDR3 is TGTGCCAGCTCAAGAGGGAGTTGGCCCTCTCGCACAGATACGCAGTATTTT. It translates to CASSRGSWPSRTDTQYF. V gene TRBV25-1 combines with J gene TRBJ2-3; the D gene is possibly TRBD2 (5 bases). There are 17 residues in the CDR3. Looked up from germline, CDR1 is MGHDK and CDR2 is SYGVNS. V dropped 8 bases and J dropped 1 base, with 22 bases sitting between them.

This chain uses TRBV27 with TRBJ1-4; 7 positions match TRBD1. With 5 bases clipped from V and 2 bases from J, the junction kept 5 bases outside the gene matches. CDR1 MNHEY and CDR2 SMNVEV come from the germline V gene (reference sequence). This CDR3 region has 15 residues. The chain's CDR3 is CASSPSTGTNEKLFF. CDR3 in DNA: TGTGCCAGCAGTCCGTCGACAGGGACTAATGAAAAACTGTTTTTT.

The chain is built from TRBV6-5 and TRBJ2-1; TRBD2 aligns across 8 bases. The V gene's germline CDR1 is MNHEY and CDR2 SVGAGI. The J segment lost 1 base and the V segment lost 5 bases, leaving 4 bases of the junction unmatched. The CDR3 covers 15 residues. CDR3 loop: CASSLGLASYNEQFF. The CDR3 nucleotides read TGTGCCAGCAGTCTCGGACTAGCATCCTACAATGAGCAGTTCTTC.

The chain combines TRBV27 with TRBJ2-4; the D is unclear. Trimming removed 0 bases from V and 0 bases from J, with 12 bases in between. Germline CDR1 is MNHEY and CDR2 is SMNVEV (reference sequence). The CDR3 covers 17 residues. The CDR3 loop is CASSLSGQRVAKNIQYF. The CDR3 DNA is TGTGCCAGCAGTTTATCGGGCCAGAGAGTAGCCAAAAACATTCAGTACTTC.